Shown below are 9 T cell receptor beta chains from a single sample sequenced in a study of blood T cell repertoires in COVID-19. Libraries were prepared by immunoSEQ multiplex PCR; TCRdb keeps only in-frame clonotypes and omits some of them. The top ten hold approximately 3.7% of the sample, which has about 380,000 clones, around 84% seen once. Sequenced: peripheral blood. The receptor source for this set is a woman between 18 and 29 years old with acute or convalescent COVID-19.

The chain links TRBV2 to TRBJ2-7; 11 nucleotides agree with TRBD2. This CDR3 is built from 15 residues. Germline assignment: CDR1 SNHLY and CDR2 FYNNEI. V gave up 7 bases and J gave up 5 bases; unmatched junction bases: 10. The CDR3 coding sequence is TGTGCCAGCACCCTAGCGGGGGGAGCGTGGGACGAGCAGTACTTC. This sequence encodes CASTLAGGAWDEQYF. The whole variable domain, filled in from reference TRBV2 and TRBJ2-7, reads EPEVTQTPSHQVTQMGQEVILRCVPISNHLYFYWYRQILGQKVEFLVSFYNNEISEKSEIFDDQFSVERPDGSNFTLKIRSTKLEDSAMYFCASTLAGGAWDEQYFGPGTRLTVT.

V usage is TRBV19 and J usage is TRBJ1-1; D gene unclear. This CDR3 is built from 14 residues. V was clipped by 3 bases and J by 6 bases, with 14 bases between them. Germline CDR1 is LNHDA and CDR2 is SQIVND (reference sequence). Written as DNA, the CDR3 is TGTGCCAGTAGTATGGGAGGGAATGGGGCTGAAGCTTTCTTT. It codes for CASSMGGNGAEAFF.

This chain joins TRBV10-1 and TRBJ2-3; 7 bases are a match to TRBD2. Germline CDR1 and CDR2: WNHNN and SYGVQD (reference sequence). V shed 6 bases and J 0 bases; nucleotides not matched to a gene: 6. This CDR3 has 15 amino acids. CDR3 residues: CASRMTSLSTDTQYF. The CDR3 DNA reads TGCGCCAGCAGGATGACTAGCTTGAGCACAGATACGCAGTATTTT.

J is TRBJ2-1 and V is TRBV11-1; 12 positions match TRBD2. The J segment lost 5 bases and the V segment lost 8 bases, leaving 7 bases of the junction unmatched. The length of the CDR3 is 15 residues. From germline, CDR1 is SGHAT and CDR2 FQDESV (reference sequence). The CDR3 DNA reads TGTGCCAGCCGCGAGCGACTAGCGGGAGACAATGAGCAGTTCTTC. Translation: CASRERLAGDNEQFF.

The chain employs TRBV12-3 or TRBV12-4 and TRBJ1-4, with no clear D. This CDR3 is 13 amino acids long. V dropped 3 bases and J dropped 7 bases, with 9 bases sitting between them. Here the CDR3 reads CASSFSGSEKLFF. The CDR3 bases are TGTGCCAGCAGTTTTTCGGGGAGTGAAAAACTGTTTTTT.

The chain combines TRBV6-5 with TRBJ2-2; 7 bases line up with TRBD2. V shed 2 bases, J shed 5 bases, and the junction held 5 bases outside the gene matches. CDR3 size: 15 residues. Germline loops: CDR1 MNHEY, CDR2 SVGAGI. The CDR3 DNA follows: TGTGCCAGCAGTTACGGGAGGGCAGGGACCGGGGAGCTGTTTTTT. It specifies CASSYGRAGTGELFF.

CDR3 loop: CASESRGQGSGNTIYF. CDR3 sequence (DNA): TGTGCCAGCGAAAGCCGCGGACAGGGGTCTGGAAACACCATATATTTT. J is TRBJ1-3 and V is TRBV25-1; TRBD1 agrees at 9 bases. The junction had 9 bases not matched to a gene; V was cut back by 8 bases and J by 1 base. The CDR3 runs 16 residues. Germline V lookup: CDR1 MGHDK, CDR2 SYGVNS.

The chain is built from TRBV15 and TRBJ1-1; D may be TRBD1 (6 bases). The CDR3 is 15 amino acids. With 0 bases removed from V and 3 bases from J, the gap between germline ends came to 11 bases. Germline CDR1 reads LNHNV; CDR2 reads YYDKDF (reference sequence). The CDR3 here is CATSREGGGDTEAFF. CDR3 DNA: TGTGCCACCAGCAGAGAAGGAGGGGGGGACACTGAAGCTTTCTTT.

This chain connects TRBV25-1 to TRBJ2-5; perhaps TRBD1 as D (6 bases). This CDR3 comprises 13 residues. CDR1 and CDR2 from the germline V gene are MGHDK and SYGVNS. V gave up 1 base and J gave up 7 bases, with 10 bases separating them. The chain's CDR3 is CASSEWEGGTQYF. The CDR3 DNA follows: TGTGCCAGCAGTGAATGGGAAGGGGGGACCCAGTACTTC.